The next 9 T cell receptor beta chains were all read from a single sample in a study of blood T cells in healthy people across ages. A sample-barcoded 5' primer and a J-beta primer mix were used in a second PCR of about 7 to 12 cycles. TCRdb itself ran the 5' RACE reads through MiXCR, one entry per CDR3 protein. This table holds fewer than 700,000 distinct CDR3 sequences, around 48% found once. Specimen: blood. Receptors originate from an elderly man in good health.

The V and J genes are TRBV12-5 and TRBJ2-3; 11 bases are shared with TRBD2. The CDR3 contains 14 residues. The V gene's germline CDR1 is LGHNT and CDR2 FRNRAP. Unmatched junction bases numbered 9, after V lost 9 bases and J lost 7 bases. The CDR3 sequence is CASEGTSGAYTQYF. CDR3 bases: TGTGCTAGCGAAGGGACTAGCGGAGCCTATACGCAGTATTTT.

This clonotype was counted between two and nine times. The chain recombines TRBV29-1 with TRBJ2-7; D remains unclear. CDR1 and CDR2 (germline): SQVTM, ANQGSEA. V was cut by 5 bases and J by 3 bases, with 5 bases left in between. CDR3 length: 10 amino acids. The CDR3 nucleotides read TGCAGCGTTCTGGTCTACGAGCAGTACTTC. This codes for CSVLVYEQYF.

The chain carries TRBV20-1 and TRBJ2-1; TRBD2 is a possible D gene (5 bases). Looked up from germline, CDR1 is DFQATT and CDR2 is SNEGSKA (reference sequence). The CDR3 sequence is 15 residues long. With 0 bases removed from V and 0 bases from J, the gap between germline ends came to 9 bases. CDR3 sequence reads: CSARDPGSSYNEQFF. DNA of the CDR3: TGCAGTGCTAGAGACCCGGGGAGCTCCTACAATGAGCAGTTCTTC.

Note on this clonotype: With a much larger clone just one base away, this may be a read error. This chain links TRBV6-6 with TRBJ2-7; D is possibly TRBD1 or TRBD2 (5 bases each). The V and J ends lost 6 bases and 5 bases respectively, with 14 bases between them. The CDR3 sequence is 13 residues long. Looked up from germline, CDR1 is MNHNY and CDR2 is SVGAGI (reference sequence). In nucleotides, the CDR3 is TGTGCCAGCAGCCGGGACGGAGCTGACGAGCAGTACTTC. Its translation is CASSRDGADEQYF.

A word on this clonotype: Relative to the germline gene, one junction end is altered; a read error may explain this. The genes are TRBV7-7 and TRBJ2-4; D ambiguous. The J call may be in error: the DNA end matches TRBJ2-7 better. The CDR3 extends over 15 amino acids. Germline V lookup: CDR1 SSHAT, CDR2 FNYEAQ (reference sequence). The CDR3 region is CASRRSPEIGYEQYF. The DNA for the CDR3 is TGTGCTAGCAGAAGGAGCCCAGAAATCGGCTACGAGCAGTACTTC.

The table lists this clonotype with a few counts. CDR3 amino acids: CASRGQGVRRTEAFF. Here the CDR3 DNA reads TGTGCCAGCAGGGGACAGGGGGTTCGTCGGACTGAAGCTTTCTTT. The J gene is TRBJ1-1, the V gene TRBV7-9; TRBD1 aligns across 11 bases. Germline-derived CDR1 and CDR2 are SEHNR and FQNEAQ (reference sequence). The trim removed 6 bases at V and 5 bases at J, leaving 8 bases unmatched. The CDR3 totals 15 residues.

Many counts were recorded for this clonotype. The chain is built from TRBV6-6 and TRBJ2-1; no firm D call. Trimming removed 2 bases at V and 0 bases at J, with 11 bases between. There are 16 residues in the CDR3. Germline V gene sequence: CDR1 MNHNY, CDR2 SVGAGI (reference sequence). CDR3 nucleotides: TGTGCCAGCAGTTACACTTTCGGTATCTCCTACAATGAGCAGTTCTTC. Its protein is CASSYTFGISYNEQFF.

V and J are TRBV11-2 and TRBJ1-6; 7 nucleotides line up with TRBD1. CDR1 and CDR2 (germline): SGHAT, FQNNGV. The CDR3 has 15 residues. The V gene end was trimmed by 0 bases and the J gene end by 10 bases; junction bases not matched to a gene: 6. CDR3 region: CASSLDAGGGSPLHF. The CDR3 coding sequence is TGTGCCAGCAGCTTAGATGCAGGGGGTGGGTCACCCCTCCACTTT.

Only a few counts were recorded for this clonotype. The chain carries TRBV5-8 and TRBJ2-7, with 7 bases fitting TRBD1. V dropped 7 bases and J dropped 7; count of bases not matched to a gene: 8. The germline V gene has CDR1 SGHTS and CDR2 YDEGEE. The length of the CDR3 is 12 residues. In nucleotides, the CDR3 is TGTGCCAGCGAGAGGGGGCTGAGGGAGCAGTACTTC. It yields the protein CASERGLREQYF.